The 14 T cell receptor beta chains below were found in one sample sequenced in a study of tumor-infiltrating lymphocytes in primary liver carcinoma. Production of TCR beta cDNA used about 500 ng total RNA together with a constant-region primer. ARM-PCR, slightly modified, supplied the TCR beta libraries through three nested multiplex PCR rounds. The study ran its first two PCR rounds for about 11 cycles each, using TRBV1-TRBV30 forward primers and a C-beta reverse primer. MiXCR, run by TCRdb on the multiplex PCR reads, gives a single entry per CDR3 protein. The profile covers 90,000 to 140,000 distinct CDR3 sequences, with roughly 80% appearing a single time and approximately 18% taken by the ten largest. Between 20 and 30 mg of unsorted bulk tissue served as the source from which RNA and DNA were co-extracted. What was sequenced was liver tumor tissue from sampling region 3. Indicated subset: tumor region T3, left-lateral pole. Receptor source: a man in his forties with primary liver carcinoma and hepatitis B virus infection.

This sequence joins TRBV11-1 and TRBJ2-1, with D perhaps TRBD2 (6 bases). Germline V CDR1 and CDR2: SGHAT, FQDESV (reference sequence). V dropped 7 bases and J dropped 11 bases, with 18 bases sitting between them. The length of the CDR3 is 13 residues. CDR3 nucleotide sequence: TGTGCCAGCACACGACTAGTTGGGGGTAAGCAGTTCTTC. It specifies CASTRLVGGKQFF.

The V and J genes are TRBV29-1 and TRBJ2-5, with D hard to call. The CDR3 consists of 12 residues. Per the germline V gene, CDR1 is SQVTM and CDR2 is ANQGSEA. CDR3 sequence reads: CNLLGSQETQYF. In DNA, the CDR3 is TGCAACCTTTTGGGGTCCCAAGAGACCCAGTACTTC.

On this clonotype itself: Since no conserved phenylalanine or tryptophan closes the CDR3, a read error is the likely cause. The chain employs TRBV12-3 or TRBV12-4 and TRBJ1-1, with D perhaps TRBD1 (5 bases). The CDR3 is 14 residues long. CDR3: CAGSLGLMNTEAFS. In nucleotides, the CDR3 is TGTGCTGGCAGTTTGGGGCTGATGAACACTGAAGCTTTCTCT.

In regard to this clonotype: Here the CDR3 omits its conserved ending phenylalanine or tryptophan, so a read error is the likely source. The chain combines TRBV6-6 with TRBJ1-2, with D possibly matching TRBD1 (5 bases). V dropped 6 bases and J dropped 5 bases, with 22 bases sitting between them. CDR3 length: 16 residues. Germline CDR1 reads MNHNY; CDR2 reads SVGAGI (reference sequence). The CDR3 spells CASSEGPAGGGYGYTI. In DNA, the CDR3 is TGTGCCAGCAGCGAAGGTCCGGCCGGGGGAGGTTATGGCTACACCATC.

Points on this clonotype: Relative to the germline gene, one junction end is altered; a read error may explain this. The V gene is TRBV6-2 or TRBV6-3, the J gene TRBJ2-1; 10 nucleotides align to TRBD2. The CDR3 extends over 22 amino acids. The germline V gene has CDR1 MNHEY and CDR2 SVGEGT. The CDR3 here is CAGSFLIEACVLAGERVNEQFF. The CDR3 DNA sequence: TGTGCCGGCAGTTTCCTAATTGAGGCGTGTGTTCTAGCGGGAGAAAGGGTCAATGAGCAGTTCTTC.

This clonotype was seen only a few times. A clone one base away is much larger, so this may be a read error. The chain uses TRBV5-1 and TRBJ2-1; TRBD1 is a possible D gene (6 bases). This CDR3 spans 16 amino acids. V was clipped by 3 bases and J by 3 bases, with 16 bases between them. Germline CDR1 is SGHRS and CDR2 is YFSETQ. CDR3 protein: CASSSRGSSFYNEQFF. The CDR3 bases are TGCGCCAGCAGCTCGAGGGGGTCAAGCTTCTACAATGAGCAGTTCTTC.

Turning to this clonotype: Here the CDR3 omits its conserved ending phenylalanine or tryptophan, so a read error is the likely source. The chain couples TRBV29-1 to TRBJ1-1; the match to TRBD1 covers 8 bases. This CDR3 region has 14 residues. The V gene's germline CDR1 is SQVTM and CDR2 ANQGSEA. The CDR3 spells CSVTGDAMNTEAFY. DNA of the CDR3: TGCAGCGTGACAGGGGATGCAATGAACACTGAGGCTTTCTAT.

This clonotype came up many times. The gene calls are TRBV28 and TRBJ1-1; TRBD1 matches 7 bases. CDR3 length: 13 residues. V lost 4 bases and J lost 4; bases outside the gene matches: 3. In germline, CDR1 is MDHEN, CDR2 SYDVKM. The CDR3 DNA reads as TGTGCCAGCAGTTCCCGACAGGGCACTGAAGCTTTCTTT. It translates to CASSSRQGTEAFF. Full variable domain (rest looked up from reference TRBV28 and TRBJ1-1): DVKVTQSSRYLVKRTGEKVFLECVQDMDHENMFWYRQDPGLGLRLIYFSYDVKMKEKGDIPEGYSVSREKKERFSLILESASTNQTSMYLCASSSRQGTEAFFGQGTRLTVV.

As to this clonotype: At one of its ends the junction is not consistent with the germline gene, which may arise from a read error. The J gene is TRBJ2-3, the V gene TRBV4-3; TRBD1 is a possible D gene (8 bases). This CDR3 spans 15 amino acids. Germline V gene data show CDR1 as LGHNA and CDR2 as YSLEER. The CDR3 DNA reads TGCGCCAGCAGCCGCCAACAGGGGGGGAGAGATACACAGTATTTC. Protein: CASSRQQGGRDTQYF.

On this clonotype itself: The germline gene is not matched at one end of the junction; a read error may be the cause. The chain joins TRBV12-3 or TRBV12-4 to TRBJ2-2, with D perhaps assigned TRBD1 or TRBD2 (5 bases each). This CDR3 has 12 residues. Here the CDR3 reads CASSGGTGELFF. In nucleotides, the CDR3 is TGCGCCAGCAGTGGGGGCACCGGGGAGCTGTTTTTT.

In regard to this clonotype: Germline and junction disagree at one end, which may indicate a read error. The CDR3 DNA reads TGCAGCTTTGCGACTAGGGGTGACCAAGAGACCCAGTACTTT. As protein: CSFATRGDQETQYF. The V gene is TRBV29-1, the J gene TRBJ2-5; D possibly corresponds to TRBD2 (6 bases). This CDR3 contains 14 residues. CDR1 and CDR2 (germline): SQVTM, ANQGSEA.

The chain has TRBV10-3 and TRBJ1-5, with 10 bases aligning to TRBD1. Germline V gene data show CDR1 as ENHRY and CDR2 as SYGVKD. This CDR3 spans 19 amino acids. J lost 2 bases, V lost 10 bases, and 20 bases had no gene match. The CDR3 region is CATRDPGQGLRYGNQPQHF. In DNA form, the CDR3 reads TGTGCCACCCGCGACCCGGGACAGGGGCTGAGGTACGGCAATCAGCCCCAGCATTTT.

A note on this clonotype: At one of its ends the junction is not consistent with the germline gene, which may arise from a read error. J is TRBJ1-5 and V is TRBV10-3; TRBD1 aligns across 7 bases. Germline V gene data show CDR1 as ENHRY and CDR2 as SYGVKD. The CDR3 consists of 13 residues. The CDR3 DNA reads as TGTGCCACGACCGGGACAGACCAGACCCCCCTGCATTTT. Translated: CATTGTDQTPLHF.

Concerning this clonotype itself: The germline gene is not matched at one end of the junction; a read error may be the cause. The chain is built from TRBV12-3 or TRBV12-4 and TRBJ2-5, with D perhaps being TRBD1 or TRBD2 (7 bases each). The length of the CDR3 is 13 residues. The CDR3 protein is CASSRSGTETQHF. The CDR3 DNA reads as TGTGCGAGCAGCCGGAGCGGGACAGAGACCCAGCACTTC.